The entry below gives a single T cell receptor (beta chain) sequence along with its context. Antigen specificity is unknown. The record originates from a study of naive and memory T cell subsets. Study-level results: Expression changes during T cell differentiation may affect RNA-based TCR counts.

Trimming left V 1 base short and J 5 bases short, with 9 bases between. The germline CDR1 and CDR2 sequences are MNHEY and SMNVEV (reference sequence). The CDR3 length is 14 residues. CD4 T cells were positively selected, then CD8 T cells from the CD4-negative fraction. The beta constant-region primer was an equimolar mix of two oligonucleotides covering TRBC1 and TRBC2. The cDNA 3' end received a ligated single-stranded oligonucleotide carrying the SP2 primer and a 12-nucleotide UMI. Nested alpha and beta constant-region primers with the SP2 primer drove four PCR rounds on ligated cDNA. TCRdb passed the UMI-ligation and nested PCR reads through MiXCR, listing each CDR3 protein once. This table holds roughly 31,000 distinct CDR3 sequences, about 10% found once.

Specimen: effector memory CD4+ T cells from blood. Regarding subset: effector memory, CD45RA- CD27-. The V call is TRBV27, the J call TRBJ2-1, with TRBD1 as a possible D gene (5 bases). This clonotype was sampled from a human donor in good health. DNA of the CDR3: TGTGCCAGCAGTTTATGGGGCAGTAACAATGAGCAGTTCTTC. Residues: CASSLWGSNNEQFF.